Here is one T cell receptor (beta chain) with its context. Original handling: Estimates of nucleated cell counts were drawn from the amplification of reference gene primers. Clones were read by immunoSEQ multiplex PCR, and TCRdb kept only the in-frame ones, dropping some. Clonal size and the V and J genes are those of that table, whereas D and trimming came from the DNA. The sample has 40,000 or so clones, more than 70% seen once; the top ten hold roughly an eighth. The data stem from a study of blood T cell repertoires in COVID-19. Study-wide background: Both acute and convalescent COVID-19 samples were obtained from the United States, Italy and Spain. T cells, B-cell-depleted T cells, or PBMCs supplied cDNA or gDNA.

Sequencing used peripheral blood. The clonotype was recovered from a human donor in a cohort sampled during active COVID-19.

The CDR3 here is CASSYGTGVGNSPLHF. The CDR3 DNA reads TGTGCCAGCAGTTACGGGACAGGGGTTGGTAATTCACCCCTCCACTTT. This chain connects TRBV6-5 to TRBJ1-6, with 10 positions matching TRBD1. V shed 2 bases, J shed 6 bases, and the junction held 4 bases outside the gene matches. Germline CDR1 reads MNHEY; CDR2 reads SVGAGI. This CDR3 spans 16 amino acids.